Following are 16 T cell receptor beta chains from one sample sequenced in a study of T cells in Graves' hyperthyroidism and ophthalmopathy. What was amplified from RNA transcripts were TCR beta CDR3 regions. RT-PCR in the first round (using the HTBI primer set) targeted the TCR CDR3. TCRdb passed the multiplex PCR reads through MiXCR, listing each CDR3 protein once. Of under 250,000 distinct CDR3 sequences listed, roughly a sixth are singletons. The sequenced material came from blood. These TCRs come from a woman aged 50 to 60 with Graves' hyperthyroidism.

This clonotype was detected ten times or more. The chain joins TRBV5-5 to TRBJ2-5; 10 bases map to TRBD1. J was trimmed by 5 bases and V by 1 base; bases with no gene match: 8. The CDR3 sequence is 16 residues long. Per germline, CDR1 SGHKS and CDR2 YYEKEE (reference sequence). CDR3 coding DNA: TGTGCCAGCAGCTTGATTGTGGGACAGGGGACGGAGACCCAGTACTTC. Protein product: CASSLIVGQGTETQYF.

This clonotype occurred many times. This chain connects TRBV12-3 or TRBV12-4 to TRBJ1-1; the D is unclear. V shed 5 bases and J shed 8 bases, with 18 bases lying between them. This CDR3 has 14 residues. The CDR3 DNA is TGTGCCAGCAGTCCCCAGAGGAGGGTAGGCGAAGCTTTCTTT. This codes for CASSPQRRVGEAFF.

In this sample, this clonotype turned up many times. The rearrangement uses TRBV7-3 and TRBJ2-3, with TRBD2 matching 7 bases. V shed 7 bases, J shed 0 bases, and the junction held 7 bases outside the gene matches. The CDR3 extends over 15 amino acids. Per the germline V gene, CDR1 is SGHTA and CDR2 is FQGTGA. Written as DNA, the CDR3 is TGTGCCAGCACCGAACTAGCGTCTAGCACAGATACGCAGTATTTT. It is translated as CASTELASSTDTQYF. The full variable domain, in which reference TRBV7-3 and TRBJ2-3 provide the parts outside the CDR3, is GAGVSQTPSNKVTEKGKYVELRCDPISGHTALYWYRQSLGQGPEFLIYFQGTGAADDSGLPNDRFFAVRPEGSVSTLKIQRTERGDSAVYLCASTELASSTDTQYFGPGTRLTVL.

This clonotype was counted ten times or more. The CDR3 nucleotides read TGTGCCAGCAGTTTAGGGACGGGCACAGATACGCAGTATTTT. Amino acids: CASSLGTGTDTQYF. The chain combines TRBV12-3 or TRBV12-4 with TRBJ2-3; no definite D call. V dropped 1 base and J dropped 1 base, with 6 bases sitting between them. The CDR3 contains 14 residues.

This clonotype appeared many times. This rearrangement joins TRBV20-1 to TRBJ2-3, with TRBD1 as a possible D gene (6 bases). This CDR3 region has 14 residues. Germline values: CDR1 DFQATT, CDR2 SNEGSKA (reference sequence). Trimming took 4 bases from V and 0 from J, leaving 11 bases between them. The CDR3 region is CSAKNRDSTDTQYF. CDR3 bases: TGCAGTGCTAAAAACAGGGATAGCACAGATACGCAGTATTTT.

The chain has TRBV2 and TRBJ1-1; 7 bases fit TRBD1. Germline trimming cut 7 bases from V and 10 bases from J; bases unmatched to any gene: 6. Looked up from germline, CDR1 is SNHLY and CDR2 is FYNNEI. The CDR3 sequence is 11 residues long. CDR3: CASIVQGLAFF. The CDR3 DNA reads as TGTGCCAGCATCGTACAGGGGTTAGCTTTCTTT.

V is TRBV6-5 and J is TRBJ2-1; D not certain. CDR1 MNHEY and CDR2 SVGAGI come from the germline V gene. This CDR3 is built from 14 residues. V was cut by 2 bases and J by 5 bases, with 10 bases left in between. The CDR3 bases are TGTGCCAGCAGTTACCTTGGAAGAAACAATGAGCAGTTCTTC. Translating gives CASSYLGRNNEQFF.

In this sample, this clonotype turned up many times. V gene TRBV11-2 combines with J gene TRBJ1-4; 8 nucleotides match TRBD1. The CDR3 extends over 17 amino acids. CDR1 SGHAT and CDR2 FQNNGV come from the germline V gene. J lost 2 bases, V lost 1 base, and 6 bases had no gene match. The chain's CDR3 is CASSLARGRGTNEKLFF. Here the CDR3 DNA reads TGTGCCAGCAGCTTAGCCAGGGGGCGCGGGACTAATGAAAAACTGTTTTTT.

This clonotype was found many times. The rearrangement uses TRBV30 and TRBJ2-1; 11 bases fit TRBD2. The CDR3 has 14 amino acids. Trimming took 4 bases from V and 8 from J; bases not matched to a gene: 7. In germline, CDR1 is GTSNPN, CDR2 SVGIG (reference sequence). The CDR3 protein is CAWNVAGGVDEQFF. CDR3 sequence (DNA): TGTGCCTGGAACGTAGCGGGAGGGGTAGATGAGCAGTTCTTC.

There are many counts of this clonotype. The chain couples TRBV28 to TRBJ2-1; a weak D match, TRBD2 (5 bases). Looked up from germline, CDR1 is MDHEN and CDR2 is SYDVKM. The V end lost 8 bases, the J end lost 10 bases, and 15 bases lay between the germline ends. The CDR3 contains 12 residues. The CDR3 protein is CASDKLGAEQFF. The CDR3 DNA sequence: TGTGCCAGCGACAAACTAGGCGCCGAGCAGTTCTTC. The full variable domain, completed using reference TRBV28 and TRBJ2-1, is DVKVTQSSRYLVKRTGEKVFLECVQDMDHENMFWYRQDPGLGLRLIYFSYDVKMKEKGDIPEGYSVSREKKERFSLILESASTNQTSMYLCASDKLGAEQFFGPGTRLTVL.

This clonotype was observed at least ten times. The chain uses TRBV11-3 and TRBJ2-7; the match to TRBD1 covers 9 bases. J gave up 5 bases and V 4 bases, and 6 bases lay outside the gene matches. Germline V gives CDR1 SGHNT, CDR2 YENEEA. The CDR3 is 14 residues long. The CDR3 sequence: CASSSRDRVDEQYF. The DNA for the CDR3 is TGTGCCAGCAGCTCCCGGGACAGGGTTGACGAGCAGTACTTC.

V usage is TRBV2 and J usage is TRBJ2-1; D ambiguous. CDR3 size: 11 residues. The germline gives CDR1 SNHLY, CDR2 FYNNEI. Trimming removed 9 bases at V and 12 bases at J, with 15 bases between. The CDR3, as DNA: TGTGCCAGGAACATCGGCTTGGGGCAGTTCTTC. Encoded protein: CARNIGLGQFF.

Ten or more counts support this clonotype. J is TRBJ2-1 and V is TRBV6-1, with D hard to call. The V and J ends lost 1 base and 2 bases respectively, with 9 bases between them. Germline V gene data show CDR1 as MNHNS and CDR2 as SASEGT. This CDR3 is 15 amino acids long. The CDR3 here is CASSEEGGTYNEQFF. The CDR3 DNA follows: TGTGCCAGCAGTGAAGAGGGCGGTACCTACAATGAGCAGTTCTTC.

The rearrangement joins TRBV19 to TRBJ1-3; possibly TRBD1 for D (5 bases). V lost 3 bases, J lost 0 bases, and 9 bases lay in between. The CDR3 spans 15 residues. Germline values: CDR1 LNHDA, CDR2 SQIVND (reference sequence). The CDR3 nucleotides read TGTGCCAGTAGTATCGCCAGGGCCTCTGGAAACACCATATATTTT. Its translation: CASSIARASGNTIYF.

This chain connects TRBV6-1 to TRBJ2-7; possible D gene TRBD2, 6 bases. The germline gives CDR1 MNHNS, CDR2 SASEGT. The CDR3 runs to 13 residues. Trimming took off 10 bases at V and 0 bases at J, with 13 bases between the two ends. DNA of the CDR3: TGTGCCACCGGCGGGGAGAGCTCCTACGAGCAGTACTTC. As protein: CATGGESSYEQYF.

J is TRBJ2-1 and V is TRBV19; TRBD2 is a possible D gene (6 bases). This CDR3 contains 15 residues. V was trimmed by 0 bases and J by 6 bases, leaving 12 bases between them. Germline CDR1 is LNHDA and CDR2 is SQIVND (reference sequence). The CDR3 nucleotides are TGTGCCAGTAGTATAGATGTGGGAGCGGGCAATGAGCAGTTCTTC. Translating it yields CASSIDVGAGNEQFF.